This T cell receptor beta chain was sequenced for a study of blood T cell repertoires in COVID-19. Study at large: Researchers got acute and convalescent COVID-19 samples from the United States, Italy and Spain. The analysed material was cDNA or gDNA that came from T cells, B-cell-depleted T cells, or PBMCs.

V was clipped by 0 bases and J by 2 bases, with 10 bases between them. The CDR3 is made up of 15 amino acids. Authors' analysis steps: Amplification of reference gene primers provided the estimated nucleated cell counts. The table came from immunoSEQ multiplex PCR; TCRdb's copy has only in-frame clones and leaves some out. From that table come the V and J calls and clone size; the DNA was used to work out D and trimming. The sample includes about 670,000 clones, 80% to 90% of them seen just once. The clonotype originates from a woman aged 18-30 years with acute or convalescent COVID-19. The V call is TRBV23-1, the J call TRBJ2-5; no firm D call. TRBV23-1 is placed among ORFs of uncertain function. The sequenced sample consisted of peripheral blood. CDR3 loop: CASSQSAQVQETQYF. CDR3 coding DNA: TGCGCCAGCAGTCAATCGGCGCAGGTACAAGAGACCCAGTACTTC.